This T cell receptor (beta chain) stems from a study of blood T cell repertoires in COVID-19. Clones were read by immunoSEQ multiplex PCR, and TCRdb kept only the in-frame ones, dropping some. This sample carries a few hundred thousand clones, 87% of them seen once, and the ten largest clones take about a tenth. This CDR3 comprises 17 residues. The V gene end was trimmed by 1 base and the J gene end by 0 bases; junction bases not matched to a gene: 4. Germline CDR1 is SNHLY and CDR2 is FYNNEI. Ages ranged from about 18 to 100 years, with residence in some 25 US areas. V is TRBV2 and J is TRBJ2-1; 9 bases are shared with TRBD2. The clonotype was recovered from a man younger than 30 with acute COVID-19. Sequenced input: PBMCs or T cells enriched from blood (not recorded which). The CDR3 reads CASSEGWGLASYNEQFF. The CDR3, as DNA: TGTGCCAGCAGTGAAGGGTGGGGACTAGCCTCCTACAATGAGCAGTTCTTC.